According to its frequency, the clone carrying this T cell receptor beta chain is medium-sized. Germline CDR1 LGHNA, CDR2 YNFKEQ. This CDR3 is built from 18 residues. These data belong to a study of CD8 T cells in cerebrospinal fluid in Alzheimer's disease. Participants were all in good physical condition and free of acute infection. Profiling of CSF cells used 10X single-cell V(D)J plus 5' expression. Each CDR3 protein gets one entry in TCRdb, which reprocessed the 10x single-cell sequencing reads and gives no DNA. This listing includes some 880 distinct CDR3 sequences. The rearrangement joins TRBV4-2 to TRBJ1-5; no DNA is available, so the TRBD1 call from TCRdb remains unchecked. The sequence was obtained from a human donor with Parkinson's disease. Sequencing was performed on cerebrospinal fluid. The CDR3 sequence: CASSQDAAGRGKNQPQHF.